The clone carrying this T cell receptor (beta chain) was recorded only once. Its target is unknown. The data were produced by immunoSEQ multiplex PCR, yet TCRdb's version contains in-frame clones alone and is incomplete. The sample lists over 30,000 clones; approximately 90% were seen once. Indicated time point: week 47, end of study. Doses consisted of 300 ug of mutant IDH1 20-mer peptide each, paired with topical imiquimod. The record originates from a study of a mutant IDH1 vaccine in newly diagnosed glioma. As for the study in general: Among treated patients, approximately 62% were male and approximately 40% female, and mean age was around 40 years.

CDR3 length: 15 residues. Per the germline V gene, CDR1 is LNHDA and CDR2 is SQIVND (reference sequence). V lost 3 bases to trimming and J lost 6 bases, with 15 bases between them. This material consisted of PBMCs, taken from a glioma patient whose treatment included an IDH1 peptide vaccine. The V gene is TRBV19, the J gene TRBJ2-1; D is unclear. The clonotype was recovered from a woman in her 30s with glioma. CDR3 in amino acids: CASSISHPVSNEQFF. The CDR3 DNA sequence: TGTGCCAGTAGTATCTCACACCCCGTGAGCAATGAGCAGTTCTTC. The variable domain in full, completed from reference TRBV19 and TRBJ2-1, reads DGGITQSPKYLFRKEGQNVTLSCEQNLNHDAMYWYRQDPGQGLRLIYYSQIVNDFQKGDIAEGYSVSREKKESFPLTVTSAQKNPTAFYLCASSISHPVSNEQFFGPGTRLTVL.